This TCR beta chain was sequenced in a study of metastatic and nonmetastatic thyroid tumors (dated by TCRdb to 2018 to 2020). Concerning the study at large: Repertoires were compared across peripheral blood and tumor or nodule tissue samples from malignant and benign thyroid patients.

No treatment had been received by any patient before thyroid surgery. The study retrospectively analysed patient clinical samples collected from about 2012 to 2018 using T-cell receptor beta sequencing. Comment on this clone: Its antigen target is currently unknown. No base qualities exist here, and no much larger clone lies one base off it.

The library was made by PCR. Sequencing instrument: Illumina HiSeq 4000. High-throughput sequencing was used to profile the TCR beta-chain CDR3 region of each patient. Regarding the original processing steps: Drawing on CDR3 differences between clinicopathological groups, the researchers built a classifier meant to tell apart patients with distant-metastatic papillary thyroid cancer. To measure repertoire diversity the researchers used the Shannon index, while the Morisita-Horn index served to gauge how similar the tumor and blood repertoires were. The raw public data were reprocessed by TCRdb itself: fastp quality trimming at Q25, MiXCR clonotype calling, in-frame beta chains only. TCRdb's processing, not the authors' own work, is the source of the V and J calls. The sample table shows some 11,000 clones, and nearly 30% are seen once. Jointly, the top ten make up approximately 15% of the sample.

From the germline V gene (reference sequence), CDR1 is GTSNPN and CDR2 is SVGIG. Inclusive of the bounding cysteine and phenylalanine, the CDR3 is 13 residues long. This entry keeps only the CDR3 DNA: 39 bases, framed from base 1. V lost 5 bases and J lost 4 bases; the stretch between them is 12 bases long. Broad study findings and their caveats: In both blood and tumor samples, malignant tumors were reported to have significantly higher TCR beta diversity than benign nodules.

The sequence came from a female donor with papillary thyroid cancer or a benign thyroid nodule (not recorded which). Some clones in this sample may be carry-over from other donors' samples. Sequencing was performed on tumor tissue. The chain uses TRBV30 and TRBJ2-1; TRBD2 is possibly the D segment (5 matching bases). Here the CDR3 is given as CAWLVLGYNEQFF. The bases read TGTGCCTGGTTGGTACTAGGGTACAATGAGCAGTTCTTC.